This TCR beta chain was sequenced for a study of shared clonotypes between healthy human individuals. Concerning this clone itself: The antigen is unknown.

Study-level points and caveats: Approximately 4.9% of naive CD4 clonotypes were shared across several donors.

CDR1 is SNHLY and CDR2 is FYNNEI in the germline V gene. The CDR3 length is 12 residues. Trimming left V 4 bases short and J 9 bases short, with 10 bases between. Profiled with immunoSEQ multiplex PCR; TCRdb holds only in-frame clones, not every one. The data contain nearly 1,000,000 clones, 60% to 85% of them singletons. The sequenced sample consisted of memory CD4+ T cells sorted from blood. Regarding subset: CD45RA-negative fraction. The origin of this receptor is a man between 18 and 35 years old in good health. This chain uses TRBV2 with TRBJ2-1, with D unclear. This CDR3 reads CASSARGLEQFF. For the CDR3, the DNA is TGTGCCAGCAGTGCTAGAGGCCTTGAGCAGTTCTTC.